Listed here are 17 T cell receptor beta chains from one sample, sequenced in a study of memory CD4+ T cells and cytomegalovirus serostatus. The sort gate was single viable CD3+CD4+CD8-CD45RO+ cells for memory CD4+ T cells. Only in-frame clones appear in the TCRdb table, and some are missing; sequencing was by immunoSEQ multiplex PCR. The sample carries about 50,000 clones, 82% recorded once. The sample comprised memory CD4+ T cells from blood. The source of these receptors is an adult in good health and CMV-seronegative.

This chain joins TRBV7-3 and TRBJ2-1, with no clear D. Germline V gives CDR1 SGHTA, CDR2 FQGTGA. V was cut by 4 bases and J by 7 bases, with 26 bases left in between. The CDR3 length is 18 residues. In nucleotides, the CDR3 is TGTGCCAGCAGCTGGGTTTCCGGCCTTGGGGTAGCCCGAAATGAGCAGTTCTTC. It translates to CASSWVSGLGVARNEQFF.

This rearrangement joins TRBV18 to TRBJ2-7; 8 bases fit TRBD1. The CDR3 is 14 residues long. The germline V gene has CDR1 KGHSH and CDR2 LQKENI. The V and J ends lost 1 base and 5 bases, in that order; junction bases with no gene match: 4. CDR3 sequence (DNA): TGTGCCAGCTCACCACTGCGGACAGGGAACGAGCAGTACTTC. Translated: CASSPLRTGNEQYF.

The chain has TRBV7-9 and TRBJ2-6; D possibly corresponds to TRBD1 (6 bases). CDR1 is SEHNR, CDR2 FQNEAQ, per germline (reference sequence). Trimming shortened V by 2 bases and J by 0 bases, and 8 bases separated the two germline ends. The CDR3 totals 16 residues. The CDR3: CASSLWDNSGANVLTF. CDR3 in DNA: TGTGCCAGCAGCTTATGGGACAACTCTGGGGCCAACGTCCTGACTTTC.

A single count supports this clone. DNA of the CDR3: TGTGCCAGCAGCTTTACCCCTAGCGGGGGGGCCGGGAACACAGATACGCAGTATTTT. Translated: CASSFTPSGGAGNTDTQYF. The V and J genes are TRBV7-6 and TRBJ2-3; 12 bases are a match to TRBD2. Losses at the gene ends were 3 bases for V and 2 bases for J; bases not matched to a gene: 12. Germline loops: CDR1 SGHVS, CDR2 FNYEAQ. This CDR3 region has 19 residues.

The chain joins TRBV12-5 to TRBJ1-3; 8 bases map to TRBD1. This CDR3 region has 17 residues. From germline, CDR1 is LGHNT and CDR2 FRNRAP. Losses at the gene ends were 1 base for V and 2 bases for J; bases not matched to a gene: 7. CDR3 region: CASGLGAGQGAGNTIYF. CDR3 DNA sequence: TGTGCTAGTGGTTTGGGGGCTGGACAGGGAGCTGGAAACACCATATATTTT.

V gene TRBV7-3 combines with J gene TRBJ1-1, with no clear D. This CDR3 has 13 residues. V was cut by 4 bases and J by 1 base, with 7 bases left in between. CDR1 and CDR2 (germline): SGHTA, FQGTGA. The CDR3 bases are TGTGCCAGCAGCTCCCAGGAGAACACTGAAGCTTTCTTT. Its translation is CASSSQENTEAFF.

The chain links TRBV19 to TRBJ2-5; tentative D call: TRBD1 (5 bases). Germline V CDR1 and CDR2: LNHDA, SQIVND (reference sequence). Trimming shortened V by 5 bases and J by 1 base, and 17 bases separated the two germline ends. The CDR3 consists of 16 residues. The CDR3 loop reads CASSDVVGQIQETQYF. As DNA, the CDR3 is TGTGCCAGTAGTGATGTGGTGGGGCAGATCCAAGAGACCCAGTACTTC.

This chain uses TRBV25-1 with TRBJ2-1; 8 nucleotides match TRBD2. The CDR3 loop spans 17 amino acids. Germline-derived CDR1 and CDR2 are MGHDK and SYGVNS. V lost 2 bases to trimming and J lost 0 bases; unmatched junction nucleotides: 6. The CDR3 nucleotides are TGTGCCAGCAGTGAAAATATAGCGGGGAGCTCCTACAATGAGCAGTTCTTC. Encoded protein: CASSENIAGSSYNEQFF.

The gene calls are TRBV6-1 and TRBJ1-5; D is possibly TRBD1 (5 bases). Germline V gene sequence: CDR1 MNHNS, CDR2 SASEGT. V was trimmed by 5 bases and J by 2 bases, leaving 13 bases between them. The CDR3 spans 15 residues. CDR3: CASSRGAGGNQPQHF. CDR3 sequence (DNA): TGTGCCAGCAGTCGAGGGGCGGGGGGCAATCAGCCCCAGCATTTT.

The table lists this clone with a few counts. The CDR3, as DNA: TGTGCCAGCAGTTTGGGAGGGGGCCCTTCACCCCTCCACTTT. It specifies CASSLGGGPSPLHF. The V call is TRBV28, the J call TRBJ1-6, with 7 bases lining up with TRBD1. The V gene's germline CDR1 is MDHEN and CDR2 SYDVKM. Trimming cost V 3 bases and J 9 bases; bases outside gene matches: 5. This CDR3 region has 14 residues.

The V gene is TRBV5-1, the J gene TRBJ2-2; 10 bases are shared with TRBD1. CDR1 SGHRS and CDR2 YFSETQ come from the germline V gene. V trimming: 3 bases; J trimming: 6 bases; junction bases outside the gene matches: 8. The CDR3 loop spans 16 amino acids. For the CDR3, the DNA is TGCGCCAGCAGCTCGGGGGACAGGGGTTTACCCGGGGAGCTGTTTTTT. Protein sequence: CASSSGDRGLPGELFF.

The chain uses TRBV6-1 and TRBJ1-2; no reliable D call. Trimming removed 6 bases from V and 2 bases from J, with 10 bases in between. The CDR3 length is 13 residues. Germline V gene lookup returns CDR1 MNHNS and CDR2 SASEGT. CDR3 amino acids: CASRADGNYGYTF. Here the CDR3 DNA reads TGTGCCAGCAGAGCGGACGGCAACTATGGCTACACCTTC.

The CDR3 DNA reads TGTGCCATCAGGGGGACAGGGGGCGATCAGCCCCAGCATTTT. It codes for CAIRGTGGDQPQHF. The chain uses TRBV10-3 and TRBJ1-5, with 12 positions matching TRBD1. CDR1 and CDR2 from the germline V gene are ENHRY and SYGVKD. This CDR3 spans 14 amino acids. V dropped 6 bases and J dropped 5; count of bases not matched to a gene: 2.

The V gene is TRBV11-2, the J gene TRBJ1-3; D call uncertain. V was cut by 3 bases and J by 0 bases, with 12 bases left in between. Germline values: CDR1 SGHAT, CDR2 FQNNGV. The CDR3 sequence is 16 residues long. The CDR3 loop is CASSFSDLLSGNTIYF. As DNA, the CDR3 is TGTGCCAGCAGCTTCTCCGACCTACTCTCTGGAAACACCATATATTTT. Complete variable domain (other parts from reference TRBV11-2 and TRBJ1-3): EAGVAQSPRYKIIEKRQSVAFWCNPISGHATLYWYQQILGQGPKLLIQFQNNGVVDDSQLPKDRFSAERLKGVDSTLKIQPAKLEDSAVYLCASSFSDLLSGNTIYFGEGSWLTVV.

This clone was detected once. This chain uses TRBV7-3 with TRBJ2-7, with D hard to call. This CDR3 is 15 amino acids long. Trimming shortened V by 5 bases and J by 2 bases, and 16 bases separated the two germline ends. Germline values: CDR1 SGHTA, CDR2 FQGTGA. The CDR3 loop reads CASSPTLAGAYEQYF. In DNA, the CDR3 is TGTGCCAGCAGCCCTACGCTGGCAGGAGCCTACGAGCAGTACTTC.

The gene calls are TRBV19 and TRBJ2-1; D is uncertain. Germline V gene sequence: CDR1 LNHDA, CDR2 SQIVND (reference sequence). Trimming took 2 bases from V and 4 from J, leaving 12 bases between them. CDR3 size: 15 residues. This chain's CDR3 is CASSIMARTYNEQFF. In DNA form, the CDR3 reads TGTGCCAGTAGTATAATGGCTAGGACGTACAATGAGCAGTTCTTC.

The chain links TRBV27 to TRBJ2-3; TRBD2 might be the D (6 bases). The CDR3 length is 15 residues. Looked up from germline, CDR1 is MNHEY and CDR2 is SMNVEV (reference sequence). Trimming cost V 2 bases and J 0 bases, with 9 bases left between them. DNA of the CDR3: TGTGCCAGCAGTTTAGGCGGGGCTAGCACAGATACGCAGTATTTT. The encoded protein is CASSLGGASTDTQYF.